Listed below are T cell receptor beta chains from one sample, sequenced in a study of T cells in Graves' hyperthyroidism and ophthalmopathy. TCRdb re-analysed the multiplex PCR reads in MiXCR, keeping a single row per CDR3 protein. The profile shows approximately 700,000 distinct CDR3 sequences, about a sixth of them singletons. Sequenced sample: blood. These receptors originate from a man aged 18 to 35 with Graves' hyperthyroidism. Both conserved end residues are part of each CDR3. A D gene is named only where the DNA matches it firmly.

J gene,V gene,D gene,CDR3 protein
TRBJ2-7,TRBV7-2,-,CASSLGAGAYEQYF
TRBJ2-1,TRBV20-1,-,CSARDIQRVIDEQFF
TRBJ2-2,TRBV7-8,-,CASSLGPAGELFF
TRBJ1-4,TRBV7-2,-,CASSPSGEGSGKLFF
TRBJ1-4,TRBV6-1,-,CASTRNRANEKLFF
TRBJ2-1,TRBV7-9,-,CASFGTHNEQFF
TRBJ2-1,TRBV20-1,-,CSATPGVSSYNEQFF
TRBJ2-1,TRBV7-9,TRBD2,CASSPKPLAGDVNEQFF
TRBJ2-3,TRBV30,TRBD1,CARGTGTSTDTQYF
TRBJ2-3,TRBV7-9,-,CASSPPDGIPSTDTQYF
TRBJ2-5,TRBV5-1,TRBD1,CASSLATDRGETQYF
TRBJ2-3,TRBV7-3,-,CASSLVGRTQYF
TRBJ2-7,TRBV27,TRBD1,CASSPVRDRGPEQYF
TRBJ2-2,TRBV30,TRBD2,CAWKKGTSGNTGELFF
TRBJ2-7,TRBV28,-,CATTGGGWSSYEQYF
TRBJ2-7,TRBV12-3/TRBV12-4,-,CASSAGISYEQYF
TRBJ2-1,TRBV24-1,TRBD1,CATSDMSGQGEGNEQFF
TRBJ2-5,TRBV2,-,CASSGETSPETQYF
TRBJ2-7,TRBV3-1,TRBD1,CASSQGGGQPYEQYF
TRBJ1-5,TRBV28,TRBD1,CASKGQANQPQHF
TRBJ2-5,TRBV4-3,TRBD2,CASSYLPLGLAVETQYF
TRBJ1-1,TRBV2,-,CASRTVVEAFF
TRBJ2-3,TRBV12-3/TRBV12-4,TRBD2,CASRPAAGDTDTQYF
TRBJ2-5,TRBV2,-,CASSEARGRGQETQYF
TRBJ2-7,TRBV27,-,CASSFRQSSYEQYF
TRBJ1-1,TRBV28,TRBD1,CASSVRGSEAFF
TRBJ2-2,TRBV29-1,-,CSAGGGRFTGELFF
TRBJ2-7,TRBV25-1,-,CASRLGDSYEQYF
TRBJ2-3,TRBV2,-,CASSTRQRTDTQYF
TRBJ2-5,TRBV15,-,CATSRGVLEGTQYF
TRBJ1-1,TRBV7-3,TRBD1,CASSLRDRGTEAFF
TRBJ2-6,TRBV2,-,CASSEALRGSGANVLTF
TRBJ1-1,TRBV6-1,-,CASSAIPGSRGNTEAFF
TRBJ2-5,TRBV7-8,-,CASSLAHHIKETQYF
TRBJ2-3,TRBV11-2,-,CASSLVAITDTQYF
TRBJ2-3,TRBV5-1,-,CASRTPGGTDTQYF
TRBJ1-1,TRBV18,TRBD1,CASSPSPTGTGANTEAFF
TRBJ1-2,TRBV6-9,-,CASSSLSRGSYGYTF
TRBJ2-3,TRBV7-3,-,CASSRDDSTDTQYF
TRBJ2-2,TRBV27,-,CASSSLAGWNTGELFF
TRBJ2-1,TRBV10-3,TRBD2,CAISLPGLARNEQFF
TRBJ2-5,TRBV6-2/TRBV6-3,TRBD2,CASSYPGTSGLPSETQYF
TRBJ2-7,TRBV12-3/TRBV12-4,-,CASSFQESYEQYF
TRBJ1-2,TRBV2,-,CASSGTGGGYTF
TRBJ2-7,TRBV28,-,CACSLRAYEQYF
TRBJ2-5,TRBV29-1,-,CSVDAGITETQYF
TRBJ2-5,TRBV12-3/TRBV12-4,-,CASSFRGPQYF
TRBJ1-6,TRBV7-9,-,CASSLVQVSDSPLHF
TRBJ1-3,TRBV18,-,CASSPDLRSGNTIYF